This T cell receptor (beta chain) was profiled in a study of metastatic and nonmetastatic thyroid tumors. Study details: Both malignant and benign thyroid patients supplied peripheral blood and tumor or nodule tissue samples, across which the repertoires of these patients were then compared.

Study processing details: CDR3 was compared across clinicopathological groups, and the resulting differences were used to build a distant-metastasis classifier for papillary thyroid cancer. TCRdb re-analyzed the PCR reads using MiXCR. The V and J calls shown here were made by TCRdb, not taken from the authors' results. The data hold some 33,000 clones, with 11% observed a single time. The table lists this clone with many counts. Its antigen is currently unknown. Study-level points and caveats: In blood and tumor, TCR beta diversity was reportedly significantly higher in malignant thyroid tumors than in benign nodules.

Every patient was untreated before thyroid surgery. This CDR3 has 14 amino acids. The J segment lost 5 bases and the V segment lost 7 bases, leaving 10 bases of the junction unmatched. Germline-derived CDR1 and CDR2 are ENHRY and SYGVKD. This clonotype was obtained from a female donor with papillary thyroid cancer or a benign thyroid nodule (not recorded which). Some clones in this sample may be carry-over from other donors' samples. The sample consisted of blood. The V and J genes are TRBV10-3 and TRBJ1-1, with TRBD1 matching over 7 bases. The CDR3 sequence: CAIKRGRDSTEAFF. CDR3 nucleotides: TGTGCCATCAAGAGGGGCAGGGACAGTACTGAAGCTTTCTTT.